This T cell receptor (beta chain) derives from a study of beta chain features in type 1 diabetes. Regarding this clone: Antigen specificity is unknown.

Study-wide results and caveats: Patients with Type 1 diabetes showed moderately but significantly shorter TCRB CDR3s in all four CD4+ subsets.

This CDR3 has 14 residues. V lost 5 bases and J 1 base, leaving 11 bases between the germline ends. Germline V gene sequence: CDR1 MNHEY, CDR2 SVGAGI. Reverse transcribing all isolated RNA meant expressed TCRB transcripts were sequenced. Assay used: immunoSEQ multiplex PCR; TCRdb lists only in-frame clones, some missing. The sample includes some 160,000 clones, 8.5% to 10% of them seen just once. This chain connects TRBV6-5 to TRBJ2-5; TRBD1 might be the D (7 bases). This clonotype was sampled from a woman under 40 with type 1 diabetes. Material: central memory CD4+ T cells from blood. CDR3 DNA sequence: TGTGCCAGCAGTGGCGGGACAGCCCAAGAGACCCAGTACTTC. As protein: CASSGGTAQETQYF.